Sequencing of this TCR beta chain was carried out in a study of T cell responses to AZD1222 COVID-19 vaccine. The overall study: The analysis combined second doses at about 4 or about 12 weeks. Whole-study findings and limits: Reportedly, nearly half of unique spike TCRs recognized epitopes outside B.1.351/B.1.1.7 mutations. AZD1222 recipients seropositive at baseline numbered only 5 to 7. Recipients of two AZD1222 doses showed rising Spike-specific TCR breadth and depth.

Sequenced by immunoSEQ multiplex PCR; TCRdb stores in-frame clones only, minus some. This table has around 200,000 clones, around 88% appearing once. Germline V gene lookup returns CDR1 KGHSH and CDR2 LQKENI. The CDR3 loop spans 13 amino acids. Unmatched junction bases numbered 2, after V lost 5 bases and J lost 5 bases. Regarding this clone: What it binds is unknown.

The V and J genes are TRBV18 and TRBJ2-7; 11 bases agree with TRBD2. The TCR was taken from an adult in good health. The sequencing used peripheral blood, collected on day 0 of AZD1222 vaccination. The CDR3 loop is CASSLGLADEQYF. DNA for the CDR3: TGTGCCAGCTCATTGGGACTAGCGGACGAGCAGTACTTC.